This TCR beta chain came from a study of control samples from healthy donors and cancer patients. Method: immunoSEQ multiplex PCR; TCRdb's copy keeps in-frame clones and lacks some. This table has about 140,000 clones, 88% appearing once. The J segment lost 7 bases and the V segment lost 5 bases, leaving 7 bases of the junction unmatched. This CDR3 has 13 amino acids. Germline V gene lookup returns CDR1 SGHAT and CDR2 FQNNGV. The sample consisted of blood. The source is a man between 18 and 29 years old in good health. The V and J genes are TRBV11-2 and TRBJ1-2; 7 bases fit TRBD1. The DNA of the CDR3 is TGTGCCAGCAGCCTCAGCCCAGGGGGTGGCTACACCTTC. This gives the protein CASSLSPGGGYTF.